This TCR beta chain emerged from a study of T cell repertoires in cytomegalovirus infection. The CDR3 spans 15 residues. Germline V gene lookup returns CDR1 SGHVS and CDR2 FQNEAQ. V gave up 1 base and J gave up 3 bases, with 10 bases separating them. TCRdb redid the calling of the reads with MiXCR, one entry per CDR3 protein. The top ten clones hold 8% of a sample with around 630,000 distinct CDR3 sequences, 20% to 25% of them seen once. The sample taken for sequencing was CD8+ T cells from PBMCs. The rearrangement uses TRBV7-8 and TRBJ1-5; no firm D call. The receptor was derived from a human donor in good health (CMV status not recorded). Some clones in this sample may be carry-over from other donors' samples. CDR3 amino acids: CASSLGSGANQPQHF. CDR3 in DNA: TGTGCCAGCAGCTTAGGTTCCGGCGCCAATCAGCCCCAGCATTTT.